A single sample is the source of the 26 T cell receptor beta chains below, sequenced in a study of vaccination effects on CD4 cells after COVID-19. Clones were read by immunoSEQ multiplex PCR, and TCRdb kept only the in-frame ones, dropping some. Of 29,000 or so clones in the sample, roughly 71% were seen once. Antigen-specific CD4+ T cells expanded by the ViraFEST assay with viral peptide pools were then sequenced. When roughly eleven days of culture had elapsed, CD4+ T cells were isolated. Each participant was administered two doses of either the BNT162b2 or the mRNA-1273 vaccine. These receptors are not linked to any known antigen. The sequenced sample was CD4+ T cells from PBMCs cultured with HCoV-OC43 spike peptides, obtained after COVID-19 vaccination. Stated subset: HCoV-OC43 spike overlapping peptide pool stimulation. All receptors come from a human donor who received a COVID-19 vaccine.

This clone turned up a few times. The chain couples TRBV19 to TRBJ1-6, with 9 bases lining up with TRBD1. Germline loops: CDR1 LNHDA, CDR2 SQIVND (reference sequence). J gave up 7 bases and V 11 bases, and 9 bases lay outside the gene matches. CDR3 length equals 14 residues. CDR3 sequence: CAAQGQGRNSPLHF. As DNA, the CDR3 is TGTGCCGCCCAGGGACAGGGTCGGAATTCACCCCTCCACTTT.

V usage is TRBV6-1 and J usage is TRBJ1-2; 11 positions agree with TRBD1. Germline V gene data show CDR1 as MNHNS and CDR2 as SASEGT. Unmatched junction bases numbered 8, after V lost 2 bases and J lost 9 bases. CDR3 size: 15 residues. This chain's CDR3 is CASSEWTGGAESYTF. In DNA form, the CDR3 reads TGTGCCAGCAGTGAATGGACAGGGGGCGCAGAGAGCTACACCTTC.

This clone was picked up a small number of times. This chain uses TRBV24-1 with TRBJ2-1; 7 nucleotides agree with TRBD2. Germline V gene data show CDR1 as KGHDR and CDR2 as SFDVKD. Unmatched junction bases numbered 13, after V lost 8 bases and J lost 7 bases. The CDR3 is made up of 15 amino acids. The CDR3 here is CATKSQRELRNEQFF. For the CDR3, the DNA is TGTGCCACCAAAAGCCAGCGGGAACTTAGGAATGAGCAGTTCTTC.

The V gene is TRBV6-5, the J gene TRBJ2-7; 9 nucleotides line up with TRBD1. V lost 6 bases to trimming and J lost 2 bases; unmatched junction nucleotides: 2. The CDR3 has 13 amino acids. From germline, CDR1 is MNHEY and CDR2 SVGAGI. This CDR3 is CASRGTGPYEQYF. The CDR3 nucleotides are TGTGCCAGCAGGGGGACAGGGCCCTACGAGCAGTACTTC.

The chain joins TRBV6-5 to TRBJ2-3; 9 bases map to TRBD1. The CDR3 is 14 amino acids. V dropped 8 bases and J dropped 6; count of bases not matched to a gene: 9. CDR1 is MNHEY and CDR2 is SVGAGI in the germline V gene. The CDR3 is CASGWDRAGDTQYF. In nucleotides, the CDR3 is TGTGCCAGCGGGTGGGACAGGGCTGGTGATACGCAGTATTTT.

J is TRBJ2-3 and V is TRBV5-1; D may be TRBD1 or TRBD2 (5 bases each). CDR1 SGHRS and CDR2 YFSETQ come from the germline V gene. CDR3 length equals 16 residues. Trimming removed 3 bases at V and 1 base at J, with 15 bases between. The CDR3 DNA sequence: TGCGCCAGCAGCTCACAACCCGGGGACGGCACAGATACGCAGTATTTT. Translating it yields CASSSQPGDGTDTQYF.

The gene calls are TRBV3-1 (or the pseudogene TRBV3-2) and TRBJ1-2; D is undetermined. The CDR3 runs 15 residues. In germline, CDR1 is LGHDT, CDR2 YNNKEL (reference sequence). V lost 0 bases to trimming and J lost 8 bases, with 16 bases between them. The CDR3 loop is CASSQDSIGKMGYTF. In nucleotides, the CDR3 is TGTGCCAGCAGCCAAGATTCCATTGGGAAGATGGGCTACACCTTC.

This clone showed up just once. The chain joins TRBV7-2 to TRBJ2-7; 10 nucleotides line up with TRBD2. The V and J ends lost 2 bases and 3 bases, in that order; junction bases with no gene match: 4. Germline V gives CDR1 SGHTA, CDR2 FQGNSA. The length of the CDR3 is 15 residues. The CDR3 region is CASSLLAGVGYEQYF. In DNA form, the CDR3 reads TGTGCCAGCAGCTTACTAGCGGGGGTGGGCTACGAGCAGTACTTC.

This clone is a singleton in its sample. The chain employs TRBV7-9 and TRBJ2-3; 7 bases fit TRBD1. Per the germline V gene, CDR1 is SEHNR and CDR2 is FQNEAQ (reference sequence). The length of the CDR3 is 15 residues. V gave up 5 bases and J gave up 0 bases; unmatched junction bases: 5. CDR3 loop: CASSRTTGSTDTQYF. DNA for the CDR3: TGTGCCAGCAGCCGTACGACAGGGAGCACAGATACGCAGTATTTT.

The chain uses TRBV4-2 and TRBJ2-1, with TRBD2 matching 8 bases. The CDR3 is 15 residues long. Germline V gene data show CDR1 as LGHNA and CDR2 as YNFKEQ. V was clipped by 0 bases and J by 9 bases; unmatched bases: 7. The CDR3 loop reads CASSQDSGGASEQFF. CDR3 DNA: TGTGCCAGCAGCCAAGACTCCGGGGGGGCAAGTGAGCAGTTCTTC.

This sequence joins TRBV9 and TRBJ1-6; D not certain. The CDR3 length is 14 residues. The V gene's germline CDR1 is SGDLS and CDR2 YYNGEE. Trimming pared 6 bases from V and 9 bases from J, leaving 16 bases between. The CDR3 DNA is TGTGCCAGCAACAAGAGGAGAGACGGTTCACCCCTCCACTTT. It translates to CASNKRRDGSPLHF.

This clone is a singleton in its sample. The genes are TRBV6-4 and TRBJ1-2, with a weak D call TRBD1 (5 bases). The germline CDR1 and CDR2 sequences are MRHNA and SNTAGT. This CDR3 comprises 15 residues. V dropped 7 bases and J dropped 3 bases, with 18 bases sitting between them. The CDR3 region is CASTPRGGSDYGYTF. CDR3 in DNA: TGTGCCAGCACCCCGCGGGGGGGAAGCGACTATGGCTACACCTTC.

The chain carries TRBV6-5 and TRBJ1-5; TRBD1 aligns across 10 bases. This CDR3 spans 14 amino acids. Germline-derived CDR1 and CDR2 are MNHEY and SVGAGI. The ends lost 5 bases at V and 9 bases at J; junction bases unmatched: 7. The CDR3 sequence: CASSHRTGGRPQHF. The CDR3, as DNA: TGTGCCAGCAGTCATCGGACAGGGGGACGGCCCCAGCATTTT.

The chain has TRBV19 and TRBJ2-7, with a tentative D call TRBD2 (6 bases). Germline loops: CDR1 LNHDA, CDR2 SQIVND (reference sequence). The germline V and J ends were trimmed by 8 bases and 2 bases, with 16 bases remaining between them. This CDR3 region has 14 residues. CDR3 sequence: CASALGGVAYEQYF. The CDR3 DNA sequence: TGTGCCAGTGCCCTTGGCGGGGTGGCCTACGAGCAGTACTTC.

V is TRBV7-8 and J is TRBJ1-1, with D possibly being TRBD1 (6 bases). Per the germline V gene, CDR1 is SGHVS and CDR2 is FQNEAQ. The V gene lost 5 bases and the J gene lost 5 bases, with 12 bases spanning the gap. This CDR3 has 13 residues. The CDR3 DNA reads TGTGCCAGCAGCATCACAGGGAGGACTGAAGCTTTCTTT. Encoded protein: CASSITGRTEAFF.

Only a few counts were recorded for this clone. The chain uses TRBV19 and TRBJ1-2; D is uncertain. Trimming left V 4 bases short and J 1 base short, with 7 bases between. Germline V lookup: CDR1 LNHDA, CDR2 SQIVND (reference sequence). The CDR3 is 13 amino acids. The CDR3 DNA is TGTGCCAGTAGTAGCGGAATTAACTATGGCTACACCTTC. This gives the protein CASSSGINYGYTF.

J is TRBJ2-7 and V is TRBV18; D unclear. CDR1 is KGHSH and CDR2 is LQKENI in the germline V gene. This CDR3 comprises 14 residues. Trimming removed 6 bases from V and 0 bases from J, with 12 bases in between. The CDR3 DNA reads TGTGCCAGCTCCAACGACCTTAGCTCCTACGAGCAGTACTTC. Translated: CASSNDLSSYEQYF.

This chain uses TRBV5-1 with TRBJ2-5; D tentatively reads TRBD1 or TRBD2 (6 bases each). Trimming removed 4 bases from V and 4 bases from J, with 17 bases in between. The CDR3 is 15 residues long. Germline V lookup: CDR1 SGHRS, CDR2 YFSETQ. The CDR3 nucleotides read TGCGCCAGCAGCCCCGCAGGGGAGGTGGGAGAGACCCAGTACTTC. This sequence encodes CASSPAGEVGETQYF.

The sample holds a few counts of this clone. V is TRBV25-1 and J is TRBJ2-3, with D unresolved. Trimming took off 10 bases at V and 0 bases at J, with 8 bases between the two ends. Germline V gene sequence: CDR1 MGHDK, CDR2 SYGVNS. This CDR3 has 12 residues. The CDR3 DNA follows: TGTGCCACCAGATGGAGCACAGATACGCAGTATTTT. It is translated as CATRWSTDTQYF.

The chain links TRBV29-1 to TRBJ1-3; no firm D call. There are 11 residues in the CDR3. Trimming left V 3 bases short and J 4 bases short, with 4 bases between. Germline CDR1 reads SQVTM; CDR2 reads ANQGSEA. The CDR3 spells CSVDKGNTIYF. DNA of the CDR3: TGCAGCGTTGATAAGGGAAACACCATATATTTT.

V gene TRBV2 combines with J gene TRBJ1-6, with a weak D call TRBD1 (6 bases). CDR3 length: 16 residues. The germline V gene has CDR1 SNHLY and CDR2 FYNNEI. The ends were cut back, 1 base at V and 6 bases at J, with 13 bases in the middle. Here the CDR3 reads CASSEGGGGLNSPLHF. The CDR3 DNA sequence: TGTGCCAGCAGTGAAGGGGGGGGCGGCCTTAATTCACCCCTCCACTTT.

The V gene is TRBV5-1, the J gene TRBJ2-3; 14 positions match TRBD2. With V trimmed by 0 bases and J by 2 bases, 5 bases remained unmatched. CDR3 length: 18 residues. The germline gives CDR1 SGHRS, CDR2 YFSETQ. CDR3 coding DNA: TGCGCCAGCAGCTTGGGGGGACTAGCGGGGGTGCTCACAGATACGCAGTATTTT. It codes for CASSLGGLAGVLTDTQYF.

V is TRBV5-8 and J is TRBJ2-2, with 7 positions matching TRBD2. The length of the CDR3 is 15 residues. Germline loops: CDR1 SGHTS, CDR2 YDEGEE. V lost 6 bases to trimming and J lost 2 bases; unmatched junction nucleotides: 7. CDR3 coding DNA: TGTGCCAGCACATGGGGGGGTCGAAACACCGGGGAGCTGTTTTTT. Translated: CASTWGGRNTGELFF.

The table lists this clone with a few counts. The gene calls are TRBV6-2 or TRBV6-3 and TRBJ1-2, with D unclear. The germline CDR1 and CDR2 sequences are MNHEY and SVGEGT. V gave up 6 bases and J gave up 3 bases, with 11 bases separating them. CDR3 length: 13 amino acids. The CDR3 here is CASSPGVYYGYTF. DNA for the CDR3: TGTGCCAGCAGCCCGGGAGTGTACTATGGCTACACCTTC.

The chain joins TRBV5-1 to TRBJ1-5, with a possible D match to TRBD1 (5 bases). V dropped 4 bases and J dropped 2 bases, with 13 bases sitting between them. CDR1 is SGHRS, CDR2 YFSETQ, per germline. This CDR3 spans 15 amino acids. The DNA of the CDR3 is TGCGCCAGCAGCAGCCAGGGAGGGGGCAATCAGCCCCAGCATTTT. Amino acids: CASSSQGGGNQPQHF.

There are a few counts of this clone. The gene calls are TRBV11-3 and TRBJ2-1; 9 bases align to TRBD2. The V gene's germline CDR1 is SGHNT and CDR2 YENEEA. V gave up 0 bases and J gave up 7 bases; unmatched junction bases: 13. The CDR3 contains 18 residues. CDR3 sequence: CASSLDQGGSGSPNEQFF. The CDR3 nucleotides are TGTGCCAGCAGCTTAGACCAGGGAGGTAGCGGGAGTCCTAATGAGCAGTTCTTC.